This T cell receptor (beta chain) was recovered during a study of chemoradiotherapy in HPV16-positive cancers. Overall study: Candidate HPV-specific T-cell clones and common TCR motifs came from functional assays in two HPV16-positive patients. Findings and caveats of the study: HPV-responsive T-cell expansion during chemoradiotherapy was linked to improved recurrence-free survival in HPV16-positive patients. Only a couple of HPV16-positive patients supplied the functional HPV-specificity definition.

Repertoires were sampled repeatedly during chemoradiotherapy. TCRdb keeps only in-frame clones here, not all; method: immunoSEQ multiplex PCR. This sample carries 15,000 to 20,000 clones, 89% of them seen once, and the ten largest clones take roughly 2.4%. Regarding this clone: Its specificity is not known.

This CDR3 has 14 amino acids. The germline V and J ends were trimmed by 1 base and 4 bases, with 5 bases remaining between them. Germline V gene data show CDR1 as MGHRA and CDR2 as YSYEKL. V gene TRBV4-1 combines with J gene TRBJ2-6; D unclear. The TCR originated in a human donor with HPV-associated anogenital cancer. The source material was blood, sampled from a patient who underwent chemoradiotherapy. In nucleotides, the CDR3 is TGCGCCAGCAGCCAAGGGGCCGGGGCCAACGTCCTGACTTTC. Translation gives CASSQGAGANVLTF.